The 20 T cell receptor beta chains in this list originate from one sample, sequenced in a study of regulatory T cells in long-lasting Graves disease. Through Arm-PCR of CDR3 regions and iRepertoire HTBI primers, TCR beta libraries were built. TCRdb processed the multiplex PCR reads anew with MiXCR; each CDR3 protein has one entry. The sample records around 340,000 distinct CDR3 sequences, less than 20% being singletons. Time point of the sample: persistent/refractory GD, antithyroid drugs over 5 years with positive TRAb. PBMC RNA served as the TCR library source. This specimen was peripheral blood mononuclear cells (PBMCs), taken when the disease was refractory, from a patient treated with antithyroid drugs. These receptors all stem from a female donor with Graves disease.

Ten or more counts support this clonotype. The CDR3 nucleotides read TGTGCCACCGGAGCGGGAGAGACCCAGTACTTC. Translation gives CATGAGETQYF. The V gene is TRBV12-3 or TRBV12-4, the J gene TRBJ2-5; D might be TRBD2 (6 bases). The CDR3 is 11 amino acids. V lost 10 bases and J lost 4, with 10 bases in between.

In this sample, this clonotype turned up many times. The J gene is TRBJ2-7, the V gene TRBV10-1, with 7 bases fitting TRBD2. V was clipped by 7 bases and J by 5 bases; unmatched bases: 11. The CDR3 has 14 residues. Germline values: CDR1 WNHNN, CDR2 SYGVQD (reference sequence). CDR3 region: CASTRREGNNEQYF. In DNA, the CDR3 is TGCGCCAGCACCCGCAGGGAGGGAAACAACGAGCAGTACTTC.

This clonotype appeared many times. V and J are TRBV28 and TRBJ2-5; D is unresolved. The CDR3 runs to 13 residues. Trimming took off 4 bases at V and 5 bases at J, with 11 bases between the two ends. Germline V gives CDR1 MDHEN, CDR2 SYDVKM. In nucleotides, the CDR3 is TGTGCCAGCAGTTCCTCCTTCGCGGAGACCCAGTACTTC. It encodes CASSSSFAETQYF.

This clonotype showed up many times. The chain joins TRBV28 to TRBJ1-1; D is undetermined. The V end was cut by 3 bases, the J end by 11 bases, with 10 bases between. The CDR3 has 11 residues. CDR1 and CDR2 from the germline V gene are MDHEN and SYDVKM. DNA of the CDR3: TGTGCCAGCAGTTTGGGCTGGGCGGCTTTCTTT. Amino acid sequence: CASSLGWAAFF.

This clonotype showed up just a few times. The CDR3 ends on some other residue instead of the conserved phenylalanine or tryptophan, so this is likely a read error. No DNA is shown, since the ends of the CDR3 on it are uncertain; the CDR3 is the one TCRdb lists. The chain is built from TRBV10-3 and TRBJ1-5. CDR1 and CDR2 from the germline V gene are ENHRY and SYGVKD. The CDR3 is 8 amino acids long, termini counted. The CDR3 loop is CAISEGPK.

This clonotype occurred many times. CDR3 DNA: TGTGCCAGCAGTTCCGGGACAGGGGGGGTTGTCCAGTACTTC. Amino acid sequence: CASSSGTGGVVQYF. The V and J genes are TRBV28 and TRBJ2-5; 11 positions match TRBD1. V lost 4 bases, J lost 10 bases, and 8 bases stayed unmatched. From germline, CDR1 is MDHEN and CDR2 SYDVKM. This CDR3 comprises 14 residues.

The gene calls are TRBV15 and TRBJ2-2; no clear D. This CDR3 contains 15 residues. The V end was cut by 1 base, the J end by 0 bases, with 6 bases between. Germline V gene lookup returns CDR1 LNHNV and CDR2 YYDKDF (reference sequence). CDR3 sequence: CATSRAYANTGELFF. CDR3 in DNA: TGTGCCACCAGCAGAGCTTACGCGAACACCGGGGAGCTGTTTTTT.

This clonotype turned up a few times. The rearrangement links TRBV7-9 to TRBJ1-2, with 7 positions matching TRBD1. Trimming took 7 bases from V and 7 from J; bases not matched to a gene: 18. Germline loops: CDR1 SEHNR, CDR2 FQNEAQ (reference sequence). The CDR3 loop spans 16 amino acids. The CDR3 nucleotides are TGTGCCAGCACCGACGGACAGGCGGGAGAGCTTGGTGGCTACACCTTC. Translating it yields CASTDGQAGELGGYTF. Full variable domain (outside the CDR3, taken from reference TRBV7-9 and TRBJ1-2): DTGVSQNPRHKITKRGQNVTFRCDPISEHNRLYWYRQTLGQGPEFLTYFQNEAQLEKSRLLSDRFSAERPKGSFSTLEIQRTEQGDSAMYLCASTDGQAGELGGYTFGSGTRLTVV.

This clonotype was detected ten times or more. CDR3 DNA sequence: TGTGCCAGCAGCTCCAGGGGAACGCAAGAGACCCAGTACTTC. Translating it yields CASSSRGTQETQYF. V gene TRBV7-9 combines with J gene TRBJ2-5; D may be TRBD1 (6 bases). The V gene lost 4 bases and the J gene lost 2 bases, with 11 bases spanning the gap. CDR1 is SEHNR and CDR2 is FQNEAQ in the germline V gene (reference sequence). This CDR3 region has 14 residues. The whole variable domain, remainder taken from reference TRBV7-9 and TRBJ2-5, is DTGVSQNPRHKITKRGQNVTFRCDPISEHNRLYWYRQTLGQGPEFLTYFQNEAQLEKSRLLSDRFSAERPKGSFSTLEIQRTEQGDSAMYLCASSSRGTQETQYFGPGTRLLVL.

The sample holds many counts of this clonotype. This chain connects TRBV27 to TRBJ1-5, with 7 bases aligning to TRBD1. The CDR3 is made up of 19 amino acids. Germline values: CDR1 MNHEY, CDR2 SMNVEV (reference sequence). The J segment lost 0 bases and the V segment lost 6 bases, leaving 17 bases of the junction unmatched. The CDR3 region has the DNA TGTGCCAGCAGCGGAACAGGCCAGGGGGTTTACCTTAGCAATCAGCCCCAGCATTTT. Amino acids: CASSGTGQGVYLSNQPQHF.

Ten or more counts support this clonotype. The V and J genes are TRBV28 and TRBJ2-2; 7 bases match TRBD1. Germline CDR1 reads MDHEN; CDR2 reads SYDVKM. The CDR3 covers 14 residues. V trimming: 3 bases; J trimming: 4 bases; junction bases outside the gene matches: 2. The CDR3 protein is CASSLTGPTGELFF. CDR3 bases: TGTGCCAGCAGTTTGACAGGGCCCACCGGGGAGCTGTTTTTT. Variable domain in full (rest from reference TRBV28 and TRBJ2-2): DVKVTQSSRYLVKRTGEKVFLECVQDMDHENMFWYRQDPGLGLRLIYFSYDVKMKEKGDIPEGYSVSREKKERFSLILESASTNQTSMYLCASSLTGPTGELFFGEGSRLTVL.

The chain has TRBV6-1 and TRBJ2-2; a possible D gene is TRBD1 (6 bases). The CDR3 consists of 15 residues. CDR1 and CDR2 from the germline V gene are MNHNS and SASEGT. V gave up 6 bases and J gave up 7 bases, with 18 bases separating them. As DNA, the CDR3 is TGTGCCAGCAGCCTACAGGGCCTTTATATCGGGGAGCTGTTTTTT. Translation gives CASSLQGLYIGELFF.

The J gene is TRBJ2-2, the V gene TRBV6-2 or TRBV6-3; the D gene is possibly TRBD2 (6 bases). Trimming shortened V by 5 bases and J by 4 bases, and 17 bases separated the two germline ends. Germline V gene data show CDR1 as MNHEY and CDR2 as SVGEGT. The CDR3 runs 16 residues. The CDR3: CASSPGLRVVTGELFF. CDR3 bases: TGTGCCAGCAGTCCGGGACTCAGGGTGGTCACCGGGGAGCTGTTTTTT.

The rearrangement uses TRBV19 and TRBJ1-2; tentatively, D is TRBD1 (6 bases). V dropped 10 bases and J dropped 5 bases, with 17 bases sitting between them. The CDR3 length is 13 residues. Germline values: CDR1 LNHDA, CDR2 SQIVND (reference sequence). The DNA for the CDR3 is TGTGCCACCTCCTGGGGGGCGGATTATGGCTACACCTTC. Translated: CATSWGADYGYTF.

Many counts were recorded for this clonotype. This chain links TRBV24-1 with TRBJ2-3, with D tentatively TRBD1 (5 bases). This CDR3 contains 16 residues. V shed 2 bases and J shed 4 bases, with 15 bases lying between them. Germline CDR1 is KGHDR and CDR2 is SFDVKD. The CDR3 nucleotides read TGTGCCACCAGTGATTCAATGACAGCCGCTTCAGATACGCAGTATTTT. Translated: CATSDSMTAASDTQYF.

This sequence joins TRBV6-1 and TRBJ2-7, with D perhaps matching TRBD1 (6 bases). The CDR3 covers 14 residues. Germline CDR1 and CDR2: MNHNS and SASEGT. With 8 bases removed from V and 2 bases from J, the gap between germline ends came to 16 bases. CDR3 nucleotides: TGTGCCAGCGGCGTGGCAGGGGCTGCCTACGAGCAGTACTTC. Its translation is CASGVAGAAYEQYF.

DNA for the CDR3: TGTGCCAGCATCAATACGGAGGGACTAACGAACACTGAAGCTTTCTTT. Translation gives CASINTEGLTNTEAFF. This chain uses TRBV28 with TRBJ1-1, with TRBD1 as a possible D gene (5 bases). V was pared by 7 bases and J by 1 base, with 19 bases between. Germline CDR1 reads MDHEN; CDR2 reads SYDVKM. The CDR3 spans 16 residues.

This clonotype appeared many times. V gene TRBV6-5 combines with J gene TRBJ1-1; D is ambiguous. Trimming took off 2 bases at V and 4 bases at J, with 8 bases between the two ends. This CDR3 has 13 amino acids. Germline CDR1 and CDR2: MNHEY and SVGAGI. CDR3 bases: TGTGCCAGCAGTTACCTCGGGGTCACTGAAGCTTTCTTT. Protein sequence: CASSYLGVTEAFF.

This clonotype has at least ten counts. V usage is TRBV10-3 and J usage is TRBJ2-7; D might be TRBD1 or TRBD2, each matching 6 bases. This CDR3 contains 17 residues. Germline V gene sequence: CDR1 ENHRY, CDR2 SYGVKD. V lost 11 bases to trimming and J lost 1 base, with 27 bases between them. CDR3 sequence: CAASGGGVPHRSYEQYF. For the CDR3, the DNA is TGTGCCGCCTCCGGGGGCGGGGTTCCCCACCGTTCCTACGAGCAGTACTTC.

The rearrangement links TRBV7-2 to TRBJ2-7; 8 bases align to TRBD1. From germline, CDR1 is SGHTA and CDR2 FQGNSA. V was pared by 5 bases and J by 1 base, with 7 bases of the junction left unmatched. The CDR3 extends over 15 amino acids. This CDR3 reads CASSHDRGVSYEQYF. The CDR3 nucleotides are TGTGCCAGCAGCCACGACAGGGGTGTGTCCTACGAGCAGTACTTC.